What follows describes a single T cell receptor (beta chain). No antigen is known for it. This entry is derived from a study of blood T cells in healthy people across ages. Study-wide results and caveats: With age, beta diversity per million T cells declined roughly linearly, significantly by 30 to 40. Any conclusive comparison of naive versus antigen-experienced cells was prevented by using unsorted PBMCs.

A J-beta primer mix and a sample-barcoded 5' primer were used in a second PCR of about 7 to 12 cycles. Every single cDNA molecule received a tag from a template-switch adaptor with 12 random nucleotides. Via MiXCR, TCRdb re-called the 5' RACE reads, giving one row per CDR3 protein. Counted here are 800,000 or so distinct CDR3 sequences, around 68% occurring once; the ten biggest clones make up roughly a quarter. Germline V lookup: CDR1 SEHNR, CDR2 FQNEAQ (reference sequence). There are 15 residues in the CDR3. Deletions cut 1 base from V and 1 base from J, with 8 bases between. The clonotype originates from a man aged 25-45 years in good health. The rearrangement uses TRBV7-9 and TRBJ1-5; D perhaps matches TRBD1 (6 bases). The sample comprised blood. The CDR3 reads CASSLVGTSNQPQHF. The CDR3 region has the DNA TGTGCCAGCAGCTTAGTGGGGACAAGCAATCAGCCCCAGCATTTT.